The 14 T cell receptor beta chains given below trace back to one sample, sequenced in a study of T-cell memory formation after mild COVID-19. Using its own MiXCR run on the 5' RACE reads, TCRdb lists one record per CDR3 protein. The table lists 350,000 to 450,000 distinct CDR3 sequences, more than 20% of them singletons. The sequenced sample was PBMCs or a T cell subset sorted from them (not recorded which). Receptor source: an adult woman who had mild COVID-19 (a few samples of this study predate the infection). Cell type and time point are not known.

The chain recombines TRBV7-9 with TRBJ2-3, with D tentatively TRBD2 (6 bases). The CDR3 consists of 19 residues. Per the germline V gene, CDR1 is SEHNR and CDR2 is FQNEAQ (reference sequence). The germline V and J ends were trimmed by 0 bases and 4 bases, with 23 bases remaining between them. The chain's CDR3 is CASSLAVYSRHRRADTQYF. CDR3 nucleotides: TGTGCCAGCAGCTTAGCCGTCTATTCTCGACACAGGAGGGCAGATACGCAGTATTTT.

This clonotype showed up just a few times. The CDR3, as DNA: TGCGCCAGCAGTCAGCGCGATACGCAGTATTTT. This encodes CASSQRDTQYF. This sequence joins TRBV5-1 and TRBJ2-3; D call uncertain. Germline V gene lookup returns CDR1 SGHRS and CDR2 YFSETQ. The CDR3 loop spans 11 amino acids. V lost 5 bases, J lost 6 bases, and 7 bases lay in between.

This clonotype was observed a handful of times. The chain combines TRBV27 with TRBJ2-1; TRBD2 matches 9 bases. The CDR3 covers 11 residues. The germline gives CDR1 MNHEY, CDR2 SMNVEV (reference sequence). Unmatched junction bases numbered 5, after V lost 6 bases and J lost 14 bases. The CDR3 is CASSFSGGEFF. The CDR3 DNA reads TGTGCCAGCAGCTTTAGCGGGGGTGAGTTCTTC.

This sequence joins TRBV9 and TRBJ2-2; D tentatively fits TRBD1 or TRBD2 (5 bases each). The CDR3 has 20 residues. V lost 7 bases to trimming and J lost 1 base, with 29 bases between them. Looked up from germline, CDR1 is SGDLS and CDR2 is YYNGEE. Written as DNA, the CDR3 is TGTGCCAGCCAACACGGAGGCGGACCAAGGGTTGGGGGGAACACCGGGGAGCTGTTTTTT. Its translation: CASQHGGGPRVGGNTGELFF.

The table lists this clonotype with a few counts. V and J are TRBV6-5 and TRBJ2-1; 7 nucleotides align to TRBD2. Per germline, CDR1 MNHEY and CDR2 SVGAGI. This CDR3 spans 15 amino acids. The J segment lost 5 bases and the V segment lost 2 bases, leaving 6 bases of the junction unmatched. In DNA, the CDR3 is TGTGCCAGCAGTTACGAGTCTAGCGGCGACAATGAGCAGTTCTTC. Encoded protein: CASSYESSGDNEQFF.

The chain carries TRBV6-2 or TRBV6-3 and TRBJ2-7; the match to TRBD2 covers 8 bases. V shed 6 bases and J 3 bases; nucleotides not matched to a gene: 7. CDR1 is MNHEY, CDR2 SVGEGT, per germline. CDR3 length: 14 amino acids. CDR3 DNA sequence: TGTGCCAGCAGCCGGCTAGCGGGTTACTACGAGCAGTACTTC. This gives the protein CASSRLAGYYEQYF.

The table lists this clonotype with a few counts. The chain has TRBV20-1 and TRBJ2-1; tentatively, D is TRBD1 (5 bases). Deletions cut 1 base from V and 5 bases from J, with 12 bases between. The germline V gene has CDR1 DFQATT and CDR2 SNEGSKA (reference sequence). This CDR3 is built from 14 residues. The CDR3 loop reads CSARASGLNNEQFF. CDR3 nucleotide sequence: TGCAGTGCTAGAGCCTCAGGGCTTAACAATGAGCAGTTCTTC.

The rearrangement links TRBV20-1 to TRBJ1-1, with D possibly matching TRBD1 (5 bases). There are 13 residues in the CDR3. Germline assignment: CDR1 DFQATT and CDR2 SNEGSKA (reference sequence). V lost 5 bases and J 0 bases, leaving 10 bases between the germline ends. The CDR3 region is CSAEGEVNTEAFF. The CDR3 DNA reads TGCAGTGCTGAAGGGGAGGTGAACACTGAAGCTTTCTTT.

The sample holds many counts of this clonotype. The chain combines TRBV5-1 with TRBJ1-1, with unresolved D. Germline CDR1 and CDR2: SGHRS and YFSETQ. The CDR3 has 13 amino acids. The V and J ends lost 0 bases and 1 base respectively, with 4 bases between them. The CDR3 sequence is CASSLARNTEAFF. CDR3 nucleotides: TGCGCCAGCAGCTTGGCCAGGAACACTGAAGCTTTCTTT.

This clonotype was seen repeatedly, ten times or more. V is TRBV5-1 and J is TRBJ2-2; 10 bases fit TRBD2. The CDR3 runs to 14 residues. The trim removed 4 bases at V and 3 bases at J, leaving 0 bases unmatched. Germline V gene data show CDR1 as SGHRS and CDR2 as YFSETQ. Here the CDR3 DNA reads TGCGCCAGCAGCCTAGCGGGGGACACCGGGGAGCTGTTTTTT. It codes for CASSLAGDTGELFF.

This clonotype was seen only a few times. V gene TRBV5-1 combines with J gene TRBJ2-5; possible D gene TRBD2, 6 bases. This CDR3 has 15 residues. V lost 2 bases, J lost 5 bases, and 16 bases lay in between. CDR1 and CDR2 from the germline V gene are SGHRS and YFSETQ. The CDR3 coding sequence is TGCGCCAGCAGCTTAGCCGGGAGCGAAGGGGAGACCCAGTACTTC. It codes for CASSLAGSEGETQYF.

This clonotype has only one observation. V and J are TRBV7-6 and TRBJ2-7; D is ambiguous. Trimming stripped 1 base from V and 0 bases from J, with 7 bases between. From germline, CDR1 is SGHVS and CDR2 FNYEAQ. This CDR3 is 14 amino acids long. The CDR3 loop is CASSLEPDSYEQYF. CDR3 DNA sequence: TGTGCCAGCAGCTTAGAGCCTGACTCCTACGAGCAGTACTTC.

This rearrangement joins TRBV5-5 to TRBJ2-7; TRBD2 might be the D (6 bases). CDR1 is SGHKS and CDR2 is YYEKEE in the germline V gene (reference sequence). There are 14 residues in the CDR3. Trimming left V 0 bases short and J 4 bases short, with 11 bases between. This CDR3 reads CASSLAGDGYEQYF. The CDR3 DNA is TGTGCCAGCAGCTTGGCGGGGGACGGTTACGAGCAGTACTTC.

Written as DNA, the CDR3 is TGTGCCAGCAGCAAAGAACCAGGGGGACACACAGATACGCAGTATTTT. Protein: CASSKEPGGHTDTQYF. This chain links TRBV21-1 with TRBJ2-3; the listed D gene, TRBD1, was not tested against the DNA. TRBV21-1 is a documented pseudogene. This CDR3 region has 16 residues.